Following are 10 T cell receptor beta chains from one sample sequenced in a study of shared clonotypes between healthy human individuals. The method was immunoSEQ multiplex PCR; TCRdb's version includes in-frame clones alone and lacks a portion of them. Of millions of clones in the sample, around 96% were seen once. CD45RO-negative, CCR7-positively selected cells formed the naive CD8 fraction, excluding terminally differentiated effector memory CD45RA+ cells. Sequenced sample: naive CD8+ T cells sorted from blood. All receptors derive from a man younger than 35 in good health.

The chain uses TRBV4-1 and TRBJ2-7; 9 bases align to TRBD1. Germline lookup yields CDR1 MGHRA and CDR2 YSYEKL. The CDR3 totals 15 residues. Trimming took 3 bases from V and 5 from J; bases not matched to a gene: 8. The CDR3 here is CASSHAGTGNHEQYF. The CDR3 DNA reads TGCGCCAGCAGCCATGCCGGGACAGGGAACCACGAGCAGTACTTC.

This clone was found once. The chain is built from TRBV19 and TRBJ1-6; TRBD1 is a possible D gene (5 bases). Germline values: CDR1 LNHDA, CDR2 SQIVND (reference sequence). The CDR3 runs 14 residues. Trimming removed 6 bases from V and 8 bases from J, with 14 bases in between. CDR3 sequence reads: CASSLIGADSPLHF. The CDR3 DNA follows: TGTGCCAGTAGCCTAATAGGGGCGGATTCACCCCTCCACTTT.

The chain links TRBV5-5 to TRBJ2-7; TRBD2 matches at 9 bases. In germline, CDR1 is SGHKS, CDR2 YYEKEE (reference sequence). CDR3 length: 14 amino acids. V lost 3 bases to trimming and J lost 3 bases; unmatched junction nucleotides: 4. The CDR3 nucleotides read TGTGCCAGCAGCTCCTCTAGCGGGAACTACGAGCAGTACTTC. Its protein product is CASSSSSGNYEQYF.

The table lists this clone with a few counts. CDR3 sequence (DNA): TGTGCCAGCAGTTACTCAGCTGAGTCACCCCTCCACTTT. Translated: CASSYSAESPLHF. This sequence joins TRBV6-5 and TRBJ1-6; D unclear. The germline gives CDR1 MNHEY, CDR2 SVGAGI. The CDR3 spans 13 residues. V dropped 0 bases and J dropped 10 bases, with 7 bases sitting between them.

This clone showed up just once. The chain links TRBV6-1 to TRBJ1-3; a possible D gene is TRBD1 (5 bases). Germline-derived CDR1 and CDR2 are MNHNS and SASEGT. The V end lost 3 bases, the J end lost 8 bases, and 14 bases lay between the germline ends. CDR3 size: 14 residues. CDR3 in DNA: TGTGCCAGCAGTGAGAGGCAGGGCTGGGACACCATATATTTT. This gives the protein CASSERQGWDTIYF.

The V and J genes are TRBV28 and TRBJ2-7; D may match TRBD1 or TRBD2 (6 bases each). The CDR3 has 13 residues. Germline loops: CDR1 MDHEN, CDR2 SYDVKM. V shed 2 bases and J shed 3 bases, with 8 bases lying between them. The CDR3 nucleotides read TGTGCCAGCAGTTTAAGGGGGGTCTACGAGCAGTACTTC. Its protein product is CASSLRGVYEQYF. Together with reference TRBV28 and TRBJ2-7, the CDR3 gives the full variable domain: DVKVTQSSRYLVKRTGEKVFLECVQDMDHENMFWYRQDPGLGLRLIYFSYDVKMKEKGDIPEGYSVSREKKERFSLILESASTNQTSMYLCASSLRGVYEQYFGPGTRLTVT.

This chain joins TRBV5-1 and TRBJ2-3; 8 nucleotides align to TRBD1. Germline-derived CDR1 and CDR2 are SGHRS and YFSETQ. This CDR3 spans 16 amino acids. Trimming took 1 base from V and 5 from J; bases not matched to a gene: 9. CDR3 sequence reads: CASSLSRTGLEDTQYF. In nucleotides, the CDR3 is TGCGCCAGCAGCTTGTCCCGGACAGGGCTGGAAGATACGCAGTATTTT. Full variable domain (missing parts from reference TRBV5-1 and TRBJ2-3): KAGVTQTPRYLIKTRGQQVTLSCSPISGHRSVSWYQQTPGQGLQFLFEYFSETQRNKGNFPGRFSGRQFSNSRSEMNVSTLELGDSALYLCASSLSRTGLEDTQYFGPGTRLTVL.

The chain employs TRBV4-1 and TRBJ2-7, with TRBD2 matching over 7 bases. The CDR3 is 13 residues long. CDR1 MGHRA and CDR2 YSYEKL come from the germline V gene. V shed 2 bases and J 4 bases; nucleotides not matched to a gene: 2. For the CDR3, the DNA is TGCGCCAGCAGCCAAAGCGGGGCATACGAGCAGTACTTC. Protein: CASSQSGAYEQYF.

The chain is built from TRBV13 and TRBJ2-7; TRBD2 aligns across 14 bases. This CDR3 contains 16 residues. The germline CDR1 and CDR2 sequences are PRHDT and FYEKMQ (reference sequence). Trimming cost V 5 bases and J 2 bases; bases outside gene matches: 5. In DNA, the CDR3 is TGTGCCAGCAGCCCAGGACTAGCGGGGGGAACCTACGAGCAGTACTTC. It yields the protein CASSPGLAGGTYEQYF. Full variable domain (rest looked up from reference TRBV13 and TRBJ2-7): AAGVIQSPRHLIKEKRETATLKCYPIPRHDTVYWYQQGPGQDPQFLISFYEKMQSDKGSIPDRFSAQQFSDYHSELNMSSLELGDSALYFCASSPGLAGGTYEQYFGPGTRLTVT.

This clone was detected a few times. Within the sample, other DNA sequences also encode this same CDR3. This chain connects TRBV2 to TRBJ1-5; the D is unclear. CDR1 and CDR2 from the germline V gene are SNHLY and FYNNEI. This CDR3 contains 12 residues. The V end lost 3 bases, the J end lost 4 bases, and 4 bases lay between the germline ends. The CDR3 DNA follows: TGTGCCAGCAGTGAGCGTAATCAGCCCCAGCATTTT. Translation gives CASSERNQPQHF. Full variable domain (outside the CDR3, taken from reference TRBV2 and TRBJ1-5): EPEVTQTPSHQVTQMGQEVILRCVPISNHLYFYWYRQILGQKVEFLVSFYNNEISEKSEIFDDQFSVERPDGSNFTLKIRSTKLEDSAMYFCASSERNQPQHFGDGTRLSIL.